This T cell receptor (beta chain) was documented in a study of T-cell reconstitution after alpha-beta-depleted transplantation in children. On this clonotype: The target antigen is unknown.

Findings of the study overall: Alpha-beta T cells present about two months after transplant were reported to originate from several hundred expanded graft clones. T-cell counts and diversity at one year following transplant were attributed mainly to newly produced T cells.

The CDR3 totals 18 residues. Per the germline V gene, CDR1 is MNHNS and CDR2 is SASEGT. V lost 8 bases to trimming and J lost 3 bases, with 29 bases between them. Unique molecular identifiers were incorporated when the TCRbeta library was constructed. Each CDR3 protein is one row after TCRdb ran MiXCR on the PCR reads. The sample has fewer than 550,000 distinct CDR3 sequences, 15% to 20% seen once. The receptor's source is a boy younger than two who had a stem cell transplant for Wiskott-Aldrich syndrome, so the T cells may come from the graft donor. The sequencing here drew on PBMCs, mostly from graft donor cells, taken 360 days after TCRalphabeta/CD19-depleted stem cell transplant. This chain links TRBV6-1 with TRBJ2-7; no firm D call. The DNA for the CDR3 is TGTGCCAGCCTCCTGCGTGGGTTGCTGGCCGTTCCACGCTACGAGCAGTACTTC. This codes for CASLLRGLLAVPRYEQYF.